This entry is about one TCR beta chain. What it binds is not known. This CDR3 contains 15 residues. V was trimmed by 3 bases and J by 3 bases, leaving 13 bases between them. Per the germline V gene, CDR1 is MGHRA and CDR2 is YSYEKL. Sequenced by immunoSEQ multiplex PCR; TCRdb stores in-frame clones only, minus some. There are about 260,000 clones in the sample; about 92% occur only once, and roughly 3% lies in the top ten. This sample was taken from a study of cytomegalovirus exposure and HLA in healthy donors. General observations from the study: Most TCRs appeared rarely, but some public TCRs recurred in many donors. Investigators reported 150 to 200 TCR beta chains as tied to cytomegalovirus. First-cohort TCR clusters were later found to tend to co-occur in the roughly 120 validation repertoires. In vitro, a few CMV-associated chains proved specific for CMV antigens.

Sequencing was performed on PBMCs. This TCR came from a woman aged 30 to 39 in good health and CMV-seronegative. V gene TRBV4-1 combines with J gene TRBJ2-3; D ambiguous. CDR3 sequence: CASSHASLGTDTQYF. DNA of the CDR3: TGCGCCAGCAGCCATGCAAGCCTAGGAACAGATACGCAGTATTTT.